This T cell receptor (beta chain) was found in a study of T-cell reconstitution after alpha-beta-depleted transplantation in children. Whole-study findings and limits: Approximately two months post-transplant, alpha-beta T cells reportedly originated from several hundred expanded graft clones. The main origin of T-cell counts and diversity one year after transplant was newly produced T cells.

This clonotype showed up just a few times. Its antigen is currently unknown. CDR1 is LNHDA, CDR2 SQIVND, per germline (reference sequence). The CDR3 runs 13 residues. V was cut by 5 bases and J by 4 bases, with 11 bases left in between. For TCRbeta, the library was prepared with unique molecular identifiers. Using its own MiXCR run on the PCR reads, TCRdb lists one record per CDR3 protein. Of fewer than 450,000 distinct CDR3 sequences detected, about a sixth appear once; the ten largest clones hold about 41%. The source was PBMCs, mostly from graft donor cells, collected 360 days after TCRalphabeta/CD19-depleted stem cell transplant. V and J are TRBV19 and TRBJ1-2, with a tentative D call TRBD1 (5 bases). The source is a male patient aged 2 to 9 who had a stem cell transplant for acute lymphoblastic leukemia, so the T cells may come from the graft donor. For the CDR3, the DNA is TGTGCCAGTAGTTTGGGGGGTTCCTATGGCTACACCTTC. Its translation: CASSLGGSYGYTF.